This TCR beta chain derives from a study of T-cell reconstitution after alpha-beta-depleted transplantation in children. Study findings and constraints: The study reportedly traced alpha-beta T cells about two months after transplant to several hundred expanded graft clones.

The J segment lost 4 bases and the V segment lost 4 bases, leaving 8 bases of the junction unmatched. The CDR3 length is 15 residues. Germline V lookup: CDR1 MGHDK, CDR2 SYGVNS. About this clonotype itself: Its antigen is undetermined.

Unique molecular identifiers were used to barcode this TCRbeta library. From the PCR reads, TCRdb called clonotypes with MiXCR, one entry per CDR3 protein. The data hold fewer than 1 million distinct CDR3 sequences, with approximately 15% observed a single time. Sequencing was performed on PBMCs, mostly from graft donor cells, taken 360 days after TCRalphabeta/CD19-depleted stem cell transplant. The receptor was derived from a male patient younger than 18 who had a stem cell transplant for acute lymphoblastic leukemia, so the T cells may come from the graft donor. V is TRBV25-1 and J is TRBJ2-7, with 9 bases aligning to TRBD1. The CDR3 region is CASSAFGTGPYEQYF. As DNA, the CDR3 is TGTGCCAGCAGTGCATTCGGGACAGGGCCATACGAGCAGTACTTC.